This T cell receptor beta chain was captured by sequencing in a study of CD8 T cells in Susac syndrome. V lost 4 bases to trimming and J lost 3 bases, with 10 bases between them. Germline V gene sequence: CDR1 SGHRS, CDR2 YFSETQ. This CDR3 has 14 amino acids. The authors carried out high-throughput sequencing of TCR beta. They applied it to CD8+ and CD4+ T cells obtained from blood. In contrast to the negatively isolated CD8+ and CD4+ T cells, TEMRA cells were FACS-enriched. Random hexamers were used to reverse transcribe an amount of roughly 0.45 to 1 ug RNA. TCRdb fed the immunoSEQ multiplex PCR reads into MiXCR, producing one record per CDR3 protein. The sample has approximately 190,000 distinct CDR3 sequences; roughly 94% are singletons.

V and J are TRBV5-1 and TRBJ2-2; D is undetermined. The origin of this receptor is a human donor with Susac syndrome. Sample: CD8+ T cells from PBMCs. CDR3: CASSPAVDTGELFF. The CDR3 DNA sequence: TGCGCCAGCAGCCCGGCTGTGGACACCGGGGAGCTGTTTTTT.